This T cell receptor (beta chain) was identified in a study of blood T cell repertoires in COVID-19 (dated by TCRdb to about 2020). The study in broad terms: Collaborator samples came from the United States, Italy and Spain and covered acute and convalescent phases of COVID-19. The samples were drawn from two sources: the first 160 participants of the ongoing ImmuneRACE study, and about 1,300 subjects contributed by 6 global collaborators. The dataset comprised deeply sampled blood TCRbeta repertoires from subjects exposed to, actively infected with, or recovered from COVID-19. The material from the prospective study consisted of cDNA or gDNA derived from T cells, B-cell-depleted T cells, or PBMCs. The sample metadata nearly always contained a de-identified subject ID, COVID-19 status, age in years and sex. The repertoires were released in a freely available public database meant as a resource for research on the immune response to SARS-CoV-2. Where available, HLA class I and class II types were obtained from metadata supplied by the sample provider rather than from assay-based typing.

Overall study outcomes, separate from this receptor: How much clinical and demographic metadata was included differed by source and by participant, and the metadata was provided uncurated.

A remark on this clone: It has no known antigen specificity. No base quality information exists; no much larger clone differs at one position.

The collaborating institutions used their own protocols to collect whole blood in K2EDTA tubes. For TCRbeta analysis, collaborators shipped samples as frozen whole blood, isolated PBMCs, or DNA extracted from either of those sample types. Trimming leaves V shorter by 7 bases and J shorter by 4 bases, with the junction holding 3 bases beyond the gene matches. Taken from cysteine to phenylalanine, the CDR3 has 13 residues. Only the CDR3 DNA stays, 39 bases, in frame from base 1. From a lookup of the germline V gene, CDR1 and CDR2 are KGHDR and SFDVKD. TCRbeta CDR3 regions were amplified from genomic DNA by means of the immunoSEQ Assay, a bias-controlled multiplex PCR. In the source study's methods: Nucleated cell counts per sample were estimated from amplification of reference gene primers within the assay. To quantify the absolute abundance of each unique TCRbeta CDR3 rearrangement, sequence reads were collapsed and filtered. For each sample, productive Simpson clonality was calculated by taking the square root of Simpson's diversity index across productive rearrangements. TCRdb's version of the immuneACCESS table is confined to in-frame rearrangements and falls short of the full clone set. An unresolved V gene accounts for under half of the shortfall where checked; the remainder is of unknown origin. For V, J and clone size, that table is used; D and trimming come from the DNA. Counted in this sample were roughly 100,000 clones; under 95% of them appeared once. The ten largest clones add up to just under 4% of the sample.

The sequence is built from TRBV24-1 and TRBJ2-5, with 9 bases matching TRBD2. The sample consisted of peripheral blood. The clonotype comes from a woman between 45 and 60 years old in a cohort sampled during active COVID-19. The DNA sequence is as follows: TGTGCCACCAGCGCGGGGGGGCGAGAGACCCAGTACTTC. The encoded protein is CATSAGGRETQYF.